This TCR beta chain emerged from a study of cytomegalovirus exposure and HLA in healthy donors. For the study at large: A subsequent analysis stated that the roughly 130 validation repertoires were run on the same platform as the 650 to 850 first-cohort repertoires. Study-wide results and caveats: High specificity and sensitivity for cytomegalovirus status were reported for the classifier.

Concerning this clone: Its matching antigen is unknown.

An approximately 120-subject validation cohort, separate from the approximately 670-subject first cohort, supplied the donors. Repertoires were generated with immunoSEQ multiplex PCR, while TCRdb's copy carries only in-frame clones and drops some. The top ten clones hold over 2% of a sample with 57,000 or so clones, around nine tenths of them seen once. Trimming took 6 bases from V and 0 from J; bases not matched to a gene: 2. The CDR3 has 15 amino acids. Germline CDR1 is MNHEY and CDR2 is SMNVEV (reference sequence). The sample was PBMCs. The TCR sequence derives from a woman aged 30 to 39 in good health and CMV-seronegative. V gene TRBV27 combines with J gene TRBJ2-1; 10 bases are shared with TRBD2. This CDR3 reads CASSASGSSYNEQFF. The CDR3 DNA reads TGTGCCAGCAGCGCTAGCGGGAGCTCCTACAATGAGCAGTTCTTC.